The 9 T cell receptor beta chains below were found in one sample sequenced in a study of blood T cell repertoires in COVID-19. Data came from immunoSEQ multiplex PCR; TCRdb stores just in-frame clones and leaves some out. The profile shows tens of thousands of clones, approximately 78% of them singletons. The sample consisted of peripheral blood. These receptors all stem from a human donor in a cohort sampled during active COVID-19.

A single count supports this clone. The genes are TRBV18 and TRBJ1-2; 8 nucleotides agree with TRBD1. Losses at the gene ends were 3 bases for V and 3 bases for J; bases not matched to a gene: 9. The CDR3 has 16 residues. Germline assignment: CDR1 KGHSH and CDR2 LQKENI. CDR3 region: CASSPDRVEEDYGYTF. Here the CDR3 DNA reads TGTGCCAGCTCACCGGACAGGGTAGAAGAGGACTATGGCTACACCTTC.

This clone was counted a few times. The chain recombines TRBV5-6 with TRBJ2-2, with 7 bases matching TRBD1. CDR1 is SGHDT and CDR2 is YYEEEE in the germline V gene. This CDR3 comprises 15 residues. V gave up 0 bases and J gave up 4 bases; unmatched junction bases: 3. This CDR3 is CASSLAPGGTGELFF. The CDR3 nucleotides read TGTGCCAGCAGCTTGGCCCCAGGGGGCACCGGGGAGCTGTTTTTT.

The chain has TRBV18 and TRBJ2-7; tentatively, D is TRBD1 (5 bases). CDR3 length: 13 residues. The V gene lost 6 bases and the J gene lost 2 bases, with 11 bases spanning the gap. Germline values: CDR1 KGHSH, CDR2 LQKENI. CDR3 loop: CASSDLGAYEQYF. The CDR3 DNA follows: TGTGCCAGCTCCGACTTAGGGGCCTACGAGCAGTACTTC.

The gene calls are TRBV15 and TRBJ2-3; no reliable D call. This CDR3 region has 13 residues. Trimming removed 5 bases at V and 5 bases at J, with 11 bases between. Germline CDR1 reads LNHNV; CDR2 reads YYDKDF (reference sequence). CDR3 protein: CATSRIPGDTQYF. The CDR3 DNA follows: TGTGCCACCAGCCGTATCCCGGGAGATACGCAGTATTTT.

V is TRBV2 and J is TRBJ1-1; D is perhaps TRBD1 (6 bases). Germline V gene lookup returns CDR1 SNHLY and CDR2 FYNNEI. Trimming removed 8 bases from V and 4 bases from J, with 14 bases in between. The CDR3 sequence is 13 residues long. DNA for the CDR3: TGTGCCAGCGGACACAGGGAGGGCACTGAAGCTTTCTTT. Translation gives CASGHREGTEAFF.

This rearrangement joins TRBV18 to TRBJ2-5; possibly TRBD2 for D (5 bases). Trimming left V 2 bases short and J 3 bases short, with 13 bases between. The CDR3 is 15 residues long. Germline V CDR1 and CDR2: KGHSH, LQKENI. The CDR3, as DNA: TGTGCCAGCTCACCAGCTAACGACGGGAAAGAGACCCAGTACTTC. Encoded protein: CASSPANDGKETQYF.

The chain links TRBV7-9 to TRBJ2-4; 10 nucleotides align to TRBD2. The germline gives CDR1 SEHNR, CDR2 FQNEAQ (reference sequence). The CDR3 consists of 16 residues. Trimming took 5 bases from V and 2 from J; bases not matched to a gene: 6. The CDR3 protein is CASSRFSGGPKNIQYF. CDR3 DNA: TGTGCCAGCAGCCGATTTAGCGGGGGGCCCAAAAACATTCAGTACTTC.

This rearrangement joins TRBV6-6 to TRBJ2-2; the D gene is possibly TRBD1 (6 bases). Per germline, CDR1 MNHNY and CDR2 SVGAGI (reference sequence). Trimming left V 0 bases short and J 5 bases short, with 10 bases between. This CDR3 is built from 15 residues. The CDR3 DNA reads as TGTGCCAGCAGTTACTCCCCGGACAGAACCGGGGAGCTGTTTTTT. Its translation is CASSYSPDRTGELFF.

The rearrangement uses TRBV5-1 and TRBJ2-3; no clear D. Germline CDR1 SGHRS, CDR2 YFSETQ. This CDR3 region has 12 residues. V lost 1 base and J 4 bases, leaving 4 bases between the germline ends. The chain's CDR3 is CASSLTADTQYF. CDR3 sequence (DNA): TGCGCCAGCAGCTTGACTGCAGATACGCAGTATTTT.